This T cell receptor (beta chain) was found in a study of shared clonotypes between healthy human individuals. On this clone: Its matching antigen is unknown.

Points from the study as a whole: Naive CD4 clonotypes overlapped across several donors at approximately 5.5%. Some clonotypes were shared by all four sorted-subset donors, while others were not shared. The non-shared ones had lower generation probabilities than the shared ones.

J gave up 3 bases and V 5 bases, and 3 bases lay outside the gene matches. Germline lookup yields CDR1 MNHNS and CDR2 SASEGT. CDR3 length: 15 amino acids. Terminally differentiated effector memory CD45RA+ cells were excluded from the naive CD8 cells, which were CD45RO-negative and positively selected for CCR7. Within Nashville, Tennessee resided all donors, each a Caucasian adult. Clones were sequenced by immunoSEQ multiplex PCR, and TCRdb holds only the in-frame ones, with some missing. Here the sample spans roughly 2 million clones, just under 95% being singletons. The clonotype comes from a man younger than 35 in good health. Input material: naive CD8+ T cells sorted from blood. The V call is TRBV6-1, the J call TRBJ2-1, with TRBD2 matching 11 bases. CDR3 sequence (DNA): TGTGCCAGCAGTCCCACTAGCGGGGGCTACAATGAGCAGTTCTTC. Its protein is CASSPTSGGYNEQFF.